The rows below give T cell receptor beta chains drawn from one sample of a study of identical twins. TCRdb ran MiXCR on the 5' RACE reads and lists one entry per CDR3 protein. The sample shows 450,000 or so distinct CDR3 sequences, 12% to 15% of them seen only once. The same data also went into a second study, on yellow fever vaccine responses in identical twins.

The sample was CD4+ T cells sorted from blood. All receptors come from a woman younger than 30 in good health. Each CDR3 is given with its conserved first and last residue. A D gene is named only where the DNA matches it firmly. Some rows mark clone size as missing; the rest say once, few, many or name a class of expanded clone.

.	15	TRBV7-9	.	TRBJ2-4	TGTGCCAGCAGCTTCAGTGATCTAGCCAAAAACATTCAGTACTTC	CASSFSDLAKNIQYF
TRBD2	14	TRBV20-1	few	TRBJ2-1	TGCAGTGCTAGACTAATAGCGGGAGCGCATGAGCAGTTCTTC	CSARLIAGAHEQFF
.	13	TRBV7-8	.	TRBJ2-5	TGTGCCAGCAGCTTAGGTCTTCTGGAGACCCAGTACTTC	CASSLGLLETQYF
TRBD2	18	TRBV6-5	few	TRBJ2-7	TGTGCCAGCAGTTCCACCTCGAGGCGAGCGGGAGTGGGATACGAGCAGTACTTC	CASSSTSRRAGVGYEQYF
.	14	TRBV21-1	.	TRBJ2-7	TGTGCCAGCAGCAAAGGGGGCAGACCCTACGAGCAGTACTTC	CASSKGGRPYEQYF
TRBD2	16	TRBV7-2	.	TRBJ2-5	TGTGCCAGCAGCTCAGGACTAGCGGGAGGGCAAGAGACCCAGTACTTC	CASSSGLAGGQETQYF
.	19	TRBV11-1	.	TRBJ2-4	TGTGCCAGCAGCTTATCAACTGACACGGAGTTCCTAGCCAAAAACATTCAGTACTTC	CASSLSTDTEFLAKNIQYF
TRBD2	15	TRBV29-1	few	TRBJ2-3	TGCAGCGTTCCATCCCTAGCGGGATTCACAGATACGCAGTATTTT	CSVPSLAGFTDTQYF
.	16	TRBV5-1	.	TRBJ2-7	TGCGCCAGCAGCTTGGAAACAGGCCAGCCCTCCTACGAGCAGTACTTC	CASSLETGQPSYEQYF
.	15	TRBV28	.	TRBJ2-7	TGTGCCAGCAGTTTGGGGGCGGGTAACTCCTACGAGCAGTACTTC	CASSLGAGNSYEQYF
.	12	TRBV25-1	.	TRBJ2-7	TGTGCCAGCAGTTCACCTTGGTTCGAGCAGTACTTC	CASSSPWFEQYF
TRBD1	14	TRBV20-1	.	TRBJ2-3	TGCAGTGCTGGAGACAGGGGGCGGGCAGATACGCAGTATTTT	CSAGDRGRADTQYF